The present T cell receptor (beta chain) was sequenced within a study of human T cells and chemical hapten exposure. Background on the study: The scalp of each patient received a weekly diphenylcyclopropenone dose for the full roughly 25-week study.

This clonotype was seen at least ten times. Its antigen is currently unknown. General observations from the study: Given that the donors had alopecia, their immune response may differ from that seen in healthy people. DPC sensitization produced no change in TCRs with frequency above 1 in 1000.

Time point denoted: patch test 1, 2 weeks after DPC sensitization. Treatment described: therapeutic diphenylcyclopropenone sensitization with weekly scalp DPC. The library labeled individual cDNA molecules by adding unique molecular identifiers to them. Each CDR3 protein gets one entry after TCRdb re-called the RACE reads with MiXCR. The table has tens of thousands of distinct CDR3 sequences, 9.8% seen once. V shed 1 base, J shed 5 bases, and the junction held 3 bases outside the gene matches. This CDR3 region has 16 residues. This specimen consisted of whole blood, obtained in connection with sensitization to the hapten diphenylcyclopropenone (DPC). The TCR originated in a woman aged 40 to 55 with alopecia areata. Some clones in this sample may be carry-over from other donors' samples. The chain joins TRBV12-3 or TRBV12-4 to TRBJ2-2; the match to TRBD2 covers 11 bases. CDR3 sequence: CASSLGWTSGTGELFF. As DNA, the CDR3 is TGTGCCAGCAGTTTAGGTTGGACTAGCGGGACCGGGGAGCTGTTTTTT.